Reported below is one T cell receptor (beta chain). Its target is unknown. The PCR was carried out with 60 Vbeta primers and 13 Jbeta primers. This table comes from immunoSEQ multiplex PCR, and its TCRdb copy is limited to in-frame clones, with some not included. The sample records around 210,000 clones, around 84% being singletons. The germline V gene has CDR1 LNHDA and CDR2 SQIVND (reference sequence). The germline V and J ends were trimmed by 8 bases and 3 bases, with 16 bases remaining between them. CDR3 length equals 14 residues. The data are from a study of cytomegalovirus exposure and HLA in healthy donors. General study results and limits: There were a few CMV-associated chains whose specificity for CMV antigens was confirmed in vitro.

V and J are TRBV19 and TRBJ1-1, with D unresolved. The sequenced sample was PBMCs. The TCR originated in a girl aged 2-10 years in good health and CMV-seronegative. The CDR3 DNA reads TGTGCCAGTTCATGGAGGATTGATGACACTGAAGCTTTCTTT. Translated: CASSWRIDDTEAFF.